This note documents a single T cell receptor (beta chain) sequence. Its target is unknown. Naive CD8 T cells were sorted, and the gate applied was CD8+CD4-CCR7+CD45RA+. Listed TCR primers and previously described methods were used for bulk TCR libraries. TCRdb passed the PCR reads through MiXCR, listing each CDR3 protein once. The profile covers around 320,000 distinct CDR3 sequences, with 24% appearing a single time and around 0.76% taken by the ten largest. This record comes from a study of molecular identifiers for immune sequencing clone quantification. Broader study findings: Jurkat TCR RNA spiked in from one cell could reportedly be detected among approximately 980,000 naive cells.

V was clipped by 3 bases and J by 1 base, with 9 bases between them. The CDR3 runs to 14 residues. The receptor was derived from a human donor in good health. Some libraries in this study had Jurkat cell RNA spiked in. Sequenced input: naive CD8+ T cells from blood, with Jurkat cell RNA spiked in. The subset: FACS-sorted CD8+CD4-CCR7+CD45RA+ naive T cells. This rearrangement joins TRBV12-3 or TRBV12-4 to TRBJ2-5; D is unresolved. The CDR3 here is CASSFRQFQETQYF. CDR3 nucleotides: TGTGCCAGCAGTTTTCGGCAGTTCCAAGAGACCCAGTACTTC.